These T cell receptor beta chains were read from a single sample in a study of T cell changes during pregnancy in multiple sclerosis. Libraries were prepared by immunoSEQ multiplex PCR; TCRdb keeps only in-frame clonotypes and omits some of them. The sample holds 60,000 to 80,000 clones; about 85% are singletons and the top ten take about 3.5%. Sequenced here: peripheral blood, sampled before pregnancy. The receptors were sampled from a female donor with multiple sclerosis, enrolled in a pregnancy study. CDR3s include the opening cysteine and the closing phenylalanine or tryptophan. The D gene is left open where the match is weak. Some rows mark clone size as missing; the rest say once, few, many or name a class of expanded clone.

CDR3aa: CASSYSLTGKNTEAFF
CDR3nt: TGTGCCAGCAGTTACTCCTTGACAGGGAAGAACACTGAAGCTTTCTTT
abundance: .
v_gene: TRBV6-5
j_gene: TRBJ1-1
d_gene: TRBD1

CDR3aa: CASRRGGGWRTEAFF
CDR3nt: TGTGCAAGTCGTCGCGGGGGGGGGTGGAGGACTGAAGCTTTCTTT
abundance: .
v_gene: TRBV12-2
j_gene: TRBJ1-1
d_gene: .

CDR3aa: CASMLYRSGETQYF
CDR3nt: TGTGCCAGCATGCTGTACAGGAGCGGGGAGACCCAGTACTTC
abundance: .
v_gene: TRBV2
j_gene: TRBJ2-5
d_gene: .

CDR3aa: CASSPLGSGGVYSYNEQFF
CDR3nt: TGCGCCAGCAGCCCCCTTGGTAGCGGGGGAGTATACTCCTACAATGAGCAGTTCTTC
abundance: .
v_gene: TRBV4-3
j_gene: TRBJ2-1
d_gene: TRBD2

CDR3aa: CASSLRDRGSYEQYF
CDR3nt: TGCGCCAGCAGCCTTCGGGACAGGGGGTCGTACGAGCAGTACTTC
abundance: .
v_gene: TRBV5-1
j_gene: TRBJ2-7
d_gene: TRBD1

CDR3aa: CASSVGLAGDEQFF
CDR3nt: TGTGCCAGTAGTGTTGGACTAGCGGGAGATGAGCAGTTCTTC
abundance: .
v_gene: TRBV19
j_gene: TRBJ2-1
d_gene: TRBD2

CDR3aa: CASNPGLAGEGETQYF
CDR3nt: TGTGCCAGCAATCCGGGACTAGCGGGAGAAGGAGAGACCCAGTACTTC
abundance: .
v_gene: TRBV7-9
j_gene: TRBJ2-5
d_gene: TRBD2

CDR3aa: CASSLGQGGNQPQHF
CDR3nt: TGCGCCAGCAGCCTCGGACAGGGGGGGAATCAGCCCCAGCATTTT
abundance: .
v_gene: TRBV5-1
j_gene: TRBJ1-5
d_gene: TRBD1

CDR3aa: CASSVYVGTGGSYTF
CDR3nt: TGTGCCAGCAGCGTCTACGTTGGGACAGGGGGTAGCTACACCTTC
abundance: .
v_gene: TRBV6-5
j_gene: TRBJ1-2
d_gene: TRBD1

CDR3aa: CASQGSQTGLVNEKLFF
CDR3nt: TGTGCCAGCCAGGGGAGTCAGACAGGGCTTGTTAATGAAAAACTGTTTTTT
abundance: .
v_gene: TRBV7-9
j_gene: TRBJ1-4
d_gene: TRBD1

CDR3aa: CAITGSDTQYF
CDR3nt: TGTGCCATCACCGGGTCTGATACGCAGTATTTT
abundance: .
v_gene: TRBV10-3
j_gene: TRBJ2-3
d_gene: .

CDR3aa: CASSLTSYNEQFF
CDR3nt: TGTGCCAGCAGCTTAACAAGTTACAATGAGCAGTTCTTC
abundance: few
v_gene: TRBV7-9
j_gene: TRBJ2-1
d_gene: .

CDR3aa: CASSISGTANEQYF
CDR3nt: TGTGCCAGCAGTATTTCCGGGACAGCAAACGAGCAGTACTTC
abundance: .
v_gene: TRBV27
j_gene: TRBJ2-7
d_gene: TRBD1

CDR3aa: CASSEASSRDSPLHF
CDR3nt: TGTGCCAGCAGTGAAGCCAGCTCCAGGGATTCACCCCTCCACTTT
abundance: .
v_gene: TRBV6-1
j_gene: TRBJ1-6
d_gene: .

CDR3aa: CSVRGSQGNFF
CDR3nt: TGCAGCGTTAGGGGGTCGCAAGGGAACTTCTTT
abundance: .
v_gene: TRBV29-1
j_gene: TRBJ1-1
d_gene: .

CDR3aa: CASSVSSGGVLHYEQYF
CDR3nt: TGTGCCAGCAGCGTATCGAGCGGGGGCGTTCTCCACTACGAGCAGTACTTC
abundance: .
v_gene: TRBV9
j_gene: TRBJ2-7
d_gene: TRBD2

CDR3aa: CASSLSTGHGDTQYF
CDR3nt: TGTGCCAGCAGCCTTAGTACAGGCCATGGAGATACGCAGTATTTT
abundance: .
v_gene: TRBV7-2
j_gene: TRBJ2-3
d_gene: .

CDR3aa: CASRAQGYEQYF
CDR3nt: TGTGCCAGCAGAGCCCAGGGCTACGAGCAGTACTTC
abundance: few
v_gene: TRBV6-6
j_gene: TRBJ2-7
d_gene: .

CDR3aa: CAWKPGHTEAFF
CDR3nt: TGTGCCTGGAAACCTGGGCACACTGAAGCTTTCTTT
abundance: few
v_gene: TRBV30
j_gene: TRBJ1-1
d_gene: .

CDR3aa: CAWSRELRGYTF
CDR3nt: TGTGCCTGGAGCAGGGAACTTCGCGGCTACACCTTC
abundance: .
v_gene: TRBV30
j_gene: TRBJ1-2
d_gene: .

CDR3aa: CASSLAGASTDTQYF
CDR3nt: TGCGCCAGCAGTTTAGCGGGAGCAAGCACAGATACGCAGTATTTT
abundance: .
v_gene: TRBV5-1
j_gene: TRBJ2-3
d_gene: TRBD2

CDR3aa: CASSRGTGQETQYF
CDR3nt: TGTGCCAGCTCACGAGGGACAGGACAAGAGACCCAGTACTTC
abundance: once
v_gene: TRBV18
j_gene: TRBJ2-5
d_gene: TRBD1

CDR3aa: CAGAGSSYNSPLHF
CDR3nt: TGTGCCGGGGCGGGGAGCAGCTATAATTCACCCCTCCACTTT
abundance: .
v_gene: TRBV30
j_gene: TRBJ1-6
d_gene: .

CDR3aa: CAWSRSGETQYF
CDR3nt: TGTGCCTGGAGTAGGTCCGGGGAGACCCAGTACTTC
abundance: .
v_gene: TRBV30
j_gene: TRBJ2-5
d_gene: .

CDR3aa: CASSQDLSGRTLSYEQYF
CDR3nt: TGTGCCAGCAGCCAAGATCTCAGCGGGAGAACCCTCTCCTACGAGCAGTACTTC
abundance: .
v_gene: TRBV4-2
j_gene: TRBJ2-7
d_gene: TRBD2

CDR3aa: CASSVGRRDGYTF
CDR3nt: TGTGCCAGCAGCGTAGGTCGCAGGGATGGCTACACCTTC
abundance: .
v_gene: TRBV9
j_gene: TRBJ1-2
d_gene: .

CDR3aa: CASSLRTANTEAFF
CDR3nt: TGCGCCAGCAGCTTAAGGACAGCTAACACTGAAGCTTTCTTT
abundance: .
v_gene: TRBV5-1
j_gene: TRBJ1-1
d_gene: .

CDR3aa: CATSARPGIRDSSSYEQYF
CDR3nt: TGTGCCACCAGCGCGCGGCCAGGGATTCGCGACTCTTCGTCCTACGAGCAGTACTTC
abundance: .
v_gene: TRBV15
j_gene: TRBJ2-7
d_gene: .

CDR3aa: CAWSVSDGYTF
CDR3nt: TGTGCCTGGAGTGTTTCAGATGGCTACACCTTC
abundance: .
v_gene: TRBV30
j_gene: TRBJ1-2
d_gene: .

CDR3aa: CASSGLAGASYNEQFF
CDR3nt: TGTGCCAGTAGCGGACTAGCGGGAGCTTCCTACAATGAGCAGTTCTTC
abundance: .
v_gene: TRBV19
j_gene: TRBJ2-1
d_gene: TRBD2

CDR3aa: CASRDRGVWTEAFF
CDR3nt: TGCGCCAGCAGGGACAGGGGAGTTTGGACTGAAGCTTTCTTT
abundance: .
v_gene: TRBV10-2
j_gene: TRBJ1-1
d_gene: TRBD1

CDR3aa: CASGPGQGANEQFF
CDR3nt: TGTGCTAGTGGTCCGGGACAGGGGGCGAATGAGCAGTTCTTC
abundance: .
v_gene: TRBV12-5
j_gene: TRBJ2-1
d_gene: TRBD1

CDR3aa: CAIRDTVEAFF
CDR3nt: TGTGCCATCAGGGACACCGTTGAAGCTTTCTTT
abundance: .
v_gene: TRBV10-3
j_gene: TRBJ1-1
d_gene: .

CDR3aa: CASRGGWMGEAFF
CDR3nt: TGTGCCAGCAGAGGAGGGTGGATGGGTGAAGCTTTCTTT
abundance: .
v_gene: TRBV27
j_gene: TRBJ1-1
d_gene: .

CDR3aa: CASSLSGGSNQPQHF
CDR3nt: TGTGCCAGCAGCTTATCGGGGGGTAGCAATCAGCCCCAGCATTTT
abundance: .
v_gene: TRBV5-4
j_gene: TRBJ1-5
d_gene: .

CDR3aa: CASRGHSLNTEAFF
CDR3nt: TGTGCCAGCAGGGGACACAGCTTGAACACTGAAGCTTTCTTT
abundance: once
v_gene: TRBV2
j_gene: TRBJ1-1
d_gene: .

CDR3aa: CASSVGDSNYGYTF
CDR3nt: TGTGCCAGCAGCGTAGGTGACAGTAACTATGGCTACACCTTC
abundance: .
v_gene: TRBV9
j_gene: TRBJ1-2
d_gene: .

CDR3aa: CASSYSSGVSYEQYF
CDR3nt: TGTGCCAGCAGCTACTCTAGCGGGGTCTCCTACGAGCAGTACTTC
abundance: .
v_gene: TRBV5-4
j_gene: TRBJ2-7
d_gene: TRBD2

CDR3aa: CASSEKGQGVPGTYGYTF
CDR3nt: TGTGCCAGCAGCGAGAAGGGACAGGGAGTACCCGGAACCTATGGCTACACCTTC
abundance: .
v_gene: TRBV9
j_gene: TRBJ1-2
d_gene: TRBD1

CDR3aa: CAISDPARDRGPTNYGYTF
CDR3nt: TGTGCCATCAGTGACCCGGCGAGGGACAGGGGACCAACTAACTATGGCTACACCTTC
abundance: .
v_gene: TRBV10-3
j_gene: TRBJ1-2
d_gene: TRBD1

CDR3aa: CAWSVSSGAADTQYF
CDR3nt: TGTGCCTGGAGTGTAAGTAGCGGGGCAGCAGATACGCAGTATTTT
abundance: .
v_gene: TRBV30
j_gene: TRBJ2-3
d_gene: TRBD2

CDR3aa: CASSMDRDTDTQYF
CDR3nt: TGTGCCAGTAGTATGGACAGGGACACAGATACGCAGTATTTT
abundance: .
v_gene: TRBV19
j_gene: TRBJ2-3
d_gene: TRBD1

CDR3aa: CASSELPPGLAGGHTDTQYF
CDR3nt: TGTGCCAGCAGTGAATTACCACCGGGACTAGCGGGAGGTCACACAGATACGCAGTATTTT
abundance: .
v_gene: TRBV2
j_gene: TRBJ2-3
d_gene: TRBD2

CDR3aa: CASSQSTDTYGYTF
CDR3nt: TGTGCCAGCAGTCAATCGACCGACACCTATGGCTACACCTTC
abundance: .
v_gene: TRBV6-5
j_gene: TRBJ1-2
d_gene: .

CDR3aa: CASSIYGERGTEAFF
CDR3nt: TGTGCCAGTAGTATATACGGGGAAAGAGGCACTGAAGCTTTCTTT
abundance: .
v_gene: TRBV19
j_gene: TRBJ1-1
d_gene: .

CDR3aa: CASSPSQGMAGANVLTF
CDR3nt: TGTGCCAGCTCACCTTCACAGGGAATGGCTGGGGCCAACGTCCTGACTTTC
abundance: .
v_gene: TRBV18
j_gene: TRBJ2-6
d_gene: .

CDR3aa: CASSYRGRTEAFF
CDR3nt: TGTGCCAGCAGCTACAGGGGGCGGACTGAAGCTTTCTTT
abundance: few
v_gene: TRBV7-8
j_gene: TRBJ1-1
d_gene: TRBD1

CDR3aa: CASSLPFFREREVDDEQFF
CDR3nt: TGTGCCAGCAGCCTCCCGTTTTTTAGGGAGCGGGAGGTAGACGATGAGCAGTTCTTC
abundance: .
v_gene: TRBV7-9
j_gene: TRBJ2-1
d_gene: TRBD2

CDR3aa: CASSMWLVGEQYF
CDR3nt: TGTGCCAGTAGTATGTGGCTTGTCGGGGAGCAGTACTTC
abundance: .
v_gene: TRBV19
j_gene: TRBJ2-7
d_gene: .

CDR3aa: CAGQWGGYEQYF
CDR3nt: TGTGCCGGACAGTGGGGGGGCTACGAGCAGTACTTC
abundance: .
v_gene: TRBV30
j_gene: TRBJ2-7
d_gene: .

CDR3aa: CASSFGGRAVDTQYF
CDR3nt: TGTGCCAGCAGCTTTGGAGGGAGGGCGGTCGATACGCAGTATTTT
abundance: once
v_gene: TRBV11-2
j_gene: TRBJ2-3
d_gene: TRBD2

CDR3aa: CASSLRGLLLNTGELFF
CDR3nt: TGTGCCAGCAGCTTAAGGGGACTACTCCTGAACACCGGGGAGCTGTTTTTT
abundance: .
v_gene: TRBV7-9
j_gene: TRBJ2-2
d_gene: TRBD2

CDR3aa: CASSLGQGSDTEAFF
CDR3nt: TGCGCCAGCAGCTTAGGACAGGGATCGGACACTGAAGCTTTCTTT
abundance: .
v_gene: TRBV5-1
j_gene: TRBJ1-1
d_gene: TRBD1

CDR3aa: CASSYPSTGELFF
CDR3nt: TGTGCCAGCAGTTATCCCAGCACCGGGGAGCTGTTTTTT
abundance: .
v_gene: TRBV6-5
j_gene: TRBJ2-2
d_gene: .

CDR3aa: CASSPGDTFRGHDEQFF
CDR3nt: TGTGCCAGCAGCCCAGGGGACACCTTTAGGGGACACGATGAGCAGTTCTTC
abundance: .
v_gene: TRBV7-9
j_gene: TRBJ2-1
d_gene: .

CDR3aa: CASGPQGANTEAFF
CDR3nt: TGTGCTAGTGGACCCCAGGGGGCGAACACTGAAGCTTTCTTT
abundance: .
v_gene: TRBV12-5
j_gene: TRBJ1-1
d_gene: TRBD1

CDR3aa: CASSPRLAGGVGETQYF
CDR3nt: TGTGCCAGCAGCCCACGACTAGCGGGAGGAGTAGGAGAGACCCAGTACTTC
abundance: .
v_gene: TRBV13
j_gene: TRBJ2-5
d_gene: TRBD2